The 7 T cell receptor beta chains below come from one sample, sequenced in a study of T cells in narcolepsy. Clones were read by immunoSEQ multiplex PCR, and TCRdb kept only the in-frame ones, dropping some. The sample has about 35,000 clones, about 80% seen once. Sequenced sample: memory (CD45RA-) CD4+ T cells from blood. These receptors all come from a human donor in good health.

J is TRBJ2-7 and V is TRBV5-6; a possible D gene is TRBD1 (5 bases). CDR3 length: 13 residues. Trimming took 0 bases from V and 3 from J, leaving 7 bases between them. Germline V gene sequence: CDR1 SGHDT, CDR2 YYEEEE. For the CDR3, the DNA is TGTGCCAGCAGCTTGGCAGGGAACTACGAGCAGTACTTC. It yields the protein CASSLAGNYEQYF.

This clone was recorded only once. The rearrangement links TRBV19 to TRBJ1-5; D call uncertain. The CDR3 covers 15 residues. The germline CDR1 and CDR2 sequences are LNHDA and SQIVND (reference sequence). V lost 3 bases and J lost 1, with 10 bases in between. The DNA for the CDR3 is TGTGCCAGTAGTATCAGCTCTAGGAGCAATCAGCCCCAGCATTTT. Protein sequence: CASSISSRSNQPQHF.

This rearrangement joins TRBV5-5 to TRBJ2-3; no clear D. The V end was cut by 3 bases, the J end by 5 bases, with 7 bases between. The germline V gene encodes CDR1 SGHKS and CDR2 YYEKEE (reference sequence). This CDR3 region has 12 residues. The CDR3 region has the DNA TGTGCCAGCAGCTATCCCGGAGATACGCAGTATTTT. Translation gives CASSYPGDTQYF.

V gene TRBV6-1 combines with J gene TRBJ2-5, with D tentatively TRBD1 (6 bases). Per germline, CDR1 MNHNS and CDR2 SASEGT. The CDR3 is 16 amino acids. The V gene lost 4 bases and the J gene lost 5 bases, with 20 bases spanning the gap. The CDR3 DNA sequence: TGTGCCAGCAGTGGGGGGCGGCTATCGATTGAGGAGACCCAGTACTTC. This gives the protein CASSGGRLSIEETQYF.

The chain recombines TRBV28 with TRBJ1-1; D gene uncertain. V gave up 1 base and J gave up 1 base, with 16 bases separating them. From germline, CDR1 is MDHEN and CDR2 SYDVKM. This CDR3 region has 17 residues. The CDR3, as DNA: TGTGCCAGCAGTTTATCCACCCTAAGACGGCGGAACACTGAAGCTTTCTTT. This encodes CASSLSTLRRRNTEAFF.

V gene TRBV2 combines with J gene TRBJ1-3; D is perhaps TRBD1 (5 bases). Looked up from germline, CDR1 is SNHLY and CDR2 is FYNNEI. V lost 8 bases and J lost 4, with 12 bases in between. The CDR3 loop spans 13 amino acids. CDR3 sequence: CASARDGGNTIYF. Written as DNA, the CDR3 is TGTGCCAGCGCACGGGACGGAGGAAACACCATATATTTT.

In its sample, this clone was seen once. The chain links TRBV4-2 to TRBJ1-2; D not certain. CDR3 length equals 15 residues. CDR1 is LGHNA, CDR2 YNFKEQ, per germline. Trimming removed 0 bases from V and 0 bases from J, with 8 bases in between. Here the CDR3 reads CASSQDIGANYGYTF. CDR3 coding DNA: TGTGCCAGCAGCCAAGATATCGGTGCTAACTATGGCTACACCTTC.